This T cell receptor (beta chain) was sequenced in a study of shared clonotypes between healthy human individuals. The repertoire was sequenced with immunoSEQ multiplex PCR; TCRdb's copy has only in-frame clones and lacks some. This sample has 450,000 to 500,000 clones; 75% to 85% occur once, and the top ten carry roughly 13%. Sequenced: PBMCs. The receptor's source is a woman between 35 and 50 years old in good health. Some clones in this sample may be carry-over from other donors' samples.

Written as DNA, the CDR3 is TGTGCCAGCAGTGAACTGGGCAGGGGGCGCGGCTATGGCTACACCTTC. It yields the protein CASSELGRGRGYGYTF. This chain connects TRBV2 to TRBJ1-2; 8 positions match TRBD1. CDR1 and CDR2 from the germline V gene are SNHLY and FYNNEI. The CDR3 contains 16 residues. V lost 2 bases, J lost 4 bases, and 9 bases stayed unmatched.